These 29 T cell receptor beta chains were all obtained from the same sample, sequenced in a study of OX40 agonist ivuxolimab in advanced cancers. Measured with immunoSEQ multiplex PCR; TCRdb has only the in-frame clones, and not every one. The table has over 60,000 clones, 80% to 90% seen once. Sequences were derived from CD4+ or CD8+ T cells sorted from blood, sampled in a trial of the OX40 agonist ivuxolimab. Receptors originate from an adult with an advanced solid tumor such as melanoma, head and neck, liver or kidney cancer.

The gene calls are TRBV7-9 and TRBJ2-7; D ambiguous. The CDR3 runs 10 residues. CDR1 is SEHNR, CDR2 FQNEAQ, per germline (reference sequence). Trimming stripped 1 base from V and 6 bases from J, with 1 base between. DNA for the CDR3: TGTGCCAGCAGCTTAGGCGAGCAGTACTTC. This encodes CASSLGEQYF.

This clone was seen once. V usage is TRBV19 and J usage is TRBJ2-6; possible D gene TRBD1, 5 bases. Trimming cost V 6 bases and J 4 bases, with 13 bases left between them. The CDR3 spans 15 residues. CDR1 is LNHDA, CDR2 SQIVND, per germline (reference sequence). CDR3 protein: CASSQRGSGANVLTF. The CDR3 bases are TGTGCCAGTAGCCAAAGGGGCTCCGGGGCCAACGTCCTGACTTTC.

J is TRBJ2-3 and V is TRBV2; TRBD2 agrees at 9 bases. Germline CDR1 SNHLY, CDR2 FYNNEI. The CDR3 is made up of 15 amino acids. The ends lost 7 bases at V and 5 bases at J; junction bases unmatched: 10. The CDR3 here is CASTLAGDGGDTQYF. CDR3 DNA sequence: TGTGCCAGCACCTTAGCGGGAGACGGGGGAGATACGCAGTATTTT.

The V call is TRBV18, the J call TRBJ1-4, with no clear D. The CDR3 consists of 15 residues. CDR1 is KGHSH and CDR2 is LQKENI in the germline V gene. With 2 bases removed from V and 0 bases from J, the gap between germline ends came to 7 bases. The CDR3 loop is CASSPGVATNEKLFF. CDR3 coding DNA: TGTGCCAGCTCACCAGGGGTTGCAACTAATGAAAAACTGTTTTTT.

The CDR3 bases are TGTGCCTGGAGTGTACTCGGGAACACAGATACGCAGTATTTT. It encodes CAWSVLGNTDTQYF. The rearrangement uses TRBV30 and TRBJ2-3; a weak D match, TRBD2 (5 bases). V was trimmed by 0 bases and J by 2 bases, leaving 9 bases between them. This CDR3 region has 14 residues. Per the germline V gene, CDR1 is GTSNPN and CDR2 is SVGIG (reference sequence).

V gene TRBV6-5 combines with J gene TRBJ2-7; perhaps TRBD1 as D (6 bases). V was cut by 6 bases and J by 6 bases, with 12 bases left in between. Germline V CDR1 and CDR2: MNHEY, SVGAGI. This CDR3 spans 12 amino acids. The CDR3 bases are TGTGCCAGCAGAGCGAACAGGGTCGAGCAGTACTTC. It translates to CASRANRVEQYF.

This chain links TRBV6-5 with TRBJ2-1; D may be TRBD2 (6 bases). The CDR3 is 12 residues long. Trimming shortened V by 6 bases and J by 15 bases, and 18 bases separated the two germline ends. Germline-derived CDR1 and CDR2 are MNHEY and SVGAGI. The DNA for the CDR3 is TGTGCCAGCAGAACGGGGACTTTTCTTCTGTTCTTC. It specifies CASRTGTFLLFF.

V gene TRBV7-2 combines with J gene TRBJ2-3, with D perhaps TRBD2 (5 bases). The V and J ends lost 2 bases and 1 base respectively, with 13 bases between them. The CDR3 has 16 amino acids. The V gene's germline CDR1 is SGHTA and CDR2 FQGNSA. The CDR3: CASSLMGGRRTDTQYF. CDR3 in DNA: TGTGCCAGCAGCTTAATGGGCGGGCGGCGCACAGATACGCAGTATTTT.

This chain uses TRBV5-4 with TRBJ1-2; D remains unclear. The CDR3 is 13 amino acids. Trimming removed 4 bases from V and 5 bases from J, with 12 bases in between. Germline CDR1 and CDR2: SGHNT and YYREEE (reference sequence). This CDR3 reads CASSNSRDYGYTF. In DNA, the CDR3 is TGTGCCAGCAGCAATTCGCGGGATTATGGCTACACCTTC.

The chain links TRBV19 to TRBJ2-5; 7 nucleotides align to TRBD1. CDR1 is LNHDA and CDR2 is SQIVND in the germline V gene (reference sequence). V lost 5 bases to trimming and J lost 5 bases; unmatched junction nucleotides: 8. The CDR3 totals 14 residues. CDR3 sequence: CASSHTGTAETQYF. CDR3 DNA: TGTGCCAGTAGTCACACAGGGACAGCGGAGACCCAGTACTTC.

V gene TRBV7-9 combines with J gene TRBJ2-5, with D maybe TRBD2 (7 bases). Trimming cost V 2 bases and J 5 bases, with 18 bases left between them. The CDR3 spans 16 residues. The germline gives CDR1 SEHNR, CDR2 FQNEAQ (reference sequence). The CDR3, as DNA: TGTGCCAGCAGCTTAACGGCTGCGGGGGCAGGGGAGACCCAGTACTTC. Protein: CASSLTAAGAGETQYF.

This sequence joins TRBV11-2 and TRBJ2-7; unclear D gene. The V end lost 4 bases, the J end lost 3 bases, and 7 bases lay between the germline ends. From germline, CDR1 is SGHAT and CDR2 FQNNGV. The CDR3 is made up of 12 amino acids. DNA for the CDR3: TGTGCCAGCAGCTCGACACGCTACGAGCAGTACTTC. It codes for CASSSTRYEQYF.

The chain combines TRBV5-4 with TRBJ1-2; TRBD1 aligns across 8 bases. Germline V CDR1 and CDR2: SGHNT, YYREEE (reference sequence). The CDR3 extends over 13 amino acids. The V segment lost 5 bases and the J segment 2 bases; nucleotides outside the gene matches: 2. The CDR3: CASSTGGNYGYTF. The CDR3 region has the DNA TGTGCCAGCAGTACAGGGGGGAACTATGGCTACACCTTC.

The chain uses TRBV6-1 and TRBJ2-7; TRBD1 is a possible D gene (6 bases). CDR3 length equals 14 residues. The V gene lost 1 base and the J gene lost 5 bases, with 12 bases spanning the gap. The germline V gene encodes CDR1 MNHNS and CDR2 SASEGT. The CDR3 here is CASSEGDRTHEQYF. The CDR3 bases are TGTGCCAGCAGTGAAGGTGACAGGACGCACGAGCAGTACTTC.

The chain is built from TRBV18 and TRBJ1-1; D not certain. The CDR3 has 14 amino acids. Germline V CDR1 and CDR2: KGHSH, LQKENI. Trimming stripped 4 bases from V and 7 bases from J, with 16 bases between. The CDR3 nucleotides read TGTGCCAGCTCACAGCGAGAAGGCCGCTTTGAAGCTTTCTTT. Translation gives CASSQREGRFEAFF.

This clone was detected only once. The V gene is TRBV2, the J gene TRBJ2-5, with no clear D. The germline gives CDR1 SNHLY, CDR2 FYNNEI. The V gene lost 2 bases and the J gene lost 5 bases, with 15 bases spanning the gap. This CDR3 has 15 amino acids. Written as DNA, the CDR3 is TGTGCCAGCAGTGAAACCCAAATCGGTAGGGAGACCCAGTACTTC. This sequence encodes CASSETQIGRETQYF.

The V and J genes are TRBV9 and TRBJ1-3, with D possibly matching TRBD1 (6 bases). V gave up 0 bases and J gave up 0 bases, with 10 bases separating them. CDR3 length: 16 amino acids. The germline V gene has CDR1 SGDLS and CDR2 YYNGEE. The CDR3 loop reads CASSVARGNSGNTIYF. The CDR3 region has the DNA TGTGCCAGCAGCGTAGCTAGGGGGAACTCTGGAAACACCATATATTTT.

This clone was counted between two and nine times. The chain couples TRBV7-3 to TRBJ2-1, with 8 nucleotides matching TRBD1. Trimming cost V 5 bases and J 5 bases; bases outside gene matches: 8. CDR1 SGHTA and CDR2 FQGTGA come from the germline V gene. The CDR3 is made up of 15 amino acids. CDR3 sequence: CASSRTGMSDNEQFF. CDR3 in DNA: TGTGCCAGCAGCCGGACAGGGATGAGCGACAATGAGCAGTTCTTC. Variable domain in full (rest from reference TRBV7-3 and TRBJ2-1): GAGVSQTPSNKVTEKGKYVELRCDPISGHTALYWYRQSLGQGPEFLIYFQGTGAADDSGLPNDRFFAVRPEGSVSTLKIQRTERGDSAVYLCASSRTGMSDNEQFFGPGTRLTVL.

V gene TRBV7-9 combines with J gene TRBJ2-5; 10 bases line up with TRBD2. V dropped 1 base and J dropped 3; count of bases not matched to a gene: 2. This CDR3 has 15 residues. The germline V gene has CDR1 SEHNR and CDR2 FQNEAQ (reference sequence). CDR3: CASSLGLAGEETQYF. The CDR3 nucleotides are TGTGCCAGCAGCTTAGGTCTAGCGGGAGAAGAGACCCAGTACTTC.

V and J are TRBV7-3 and TRBJ1-1, with 7 positions matching TRBD1. CDR3 length: 16 amino acids. The trim removed 4 bases at V and 0 bases at J, leaving 8 bases unmatched. Germline V gene sequence: CDR1 SGHTA, CDR2 FQGTGA. The CDR3 sequence is CASSSTGTAMNTEAFF. CDR3 in DNA: TGTGCCAGCAGCTCGACCGGGACAGCAATGAACACTGAAGCTTTCTTT.

The chain uses TRBV4-1 and TRBJ2-3; no firm D call. The CDR3 has 14 amino acids. V was shortened by 2 bases and J by 0 bases, with 6 bases between the two germline ends. Germline CDR1 MGHRA, CDR2 YSYEKL. CDR3 region: CASSQTPSTDTQYF. DNA for the CDR3: TGCGCCAGCAGCCAAACACCGAGCACAGATACGCAGTATTTT.

V is TRBV19 and J is TRBJ2-3; D is perhaps TRBD2 (6 bases). The V gene lost 5 bases and the J gene lost 0 bases, with 12 bases spanning the gap. CDR1 LNHDA and CDR2 SQIVND come from the germline V gene (reference sequence). This CDR3 contains 15 residues. This chain's CDR3 is CASSPGTWSTDTQYF. The CDR3 DNA follows: TGTGCCAGTAGTCCGGGGACTTGGAGCACAGATACGCAGTATTTT. Together with reference TRBV19 and TRBJ2-3, the CDR3 gives the full variable domain: DGGITQSPKYLFRKEGQNVTLSCEQNLNHDAMYWYRQDPGQGLRLIYYSQIVNDFQKGDIAEGYSVSREKKESFPLTVTSAQKNPTAFYLCASSPGTWSTDTQYFGPGTRLTVL.

The CDR3 coding sequence is TGCGCCAGCACTCCAGCGGGGGAGCAAGAGACCCAGTACTTC. Its protein is CASTPAGEQETQYF. The J gene is TRBJ2-5, the V gene TRBV5-1; 8 nucleotides agree with TRBD2. The CDR3 runs 14 residues. Losses at the gene ends were 6 bases for V and 2 bases for J; bases not matched to a gene: 6. The germline gives CDR1 SGHRS, CDR2 YFSETQ.

J is TRBJ1-1 and V is TRBV7-9, with D maybe TRBD1 (5 bases). The CDR3 runs 15 residues. Per the germline V gene, CDR1 is SEHNR and CDR2 is FQNEAQ (reference sequence). Trimming stripped 1 base from V and 1 base from J, with 10 bases between. The CDR3: CASSLEGTGNTEAFF. The CDR3 DNA sequence: TGTGCCAGCAGCTTAGAAGGTACAGGGAACACTGAAGCTTTCTTT.

The chain employs TRBV7-6 and TRBJ1-3, with D maybe TRBD1 (5 bases). Trimming stripped 8 bases from V and 0 bases from J, with 8 bases between. Germline V gene data show CDR1 as SGHVS and CDR2 as FNYEAQ. The CDR3 consists of 13 residues. The CDR3 DNA reads TGTGCCAGCGCAGGGTTCTCTGGAAACACCATATATTTT. It codes for CASAGFSGNTIYF.

V and J are TRBV7-9 and TRBJ2-7, with D possibly matching TRBD1 (6 bases). The V end lost 3 bases, the J end lost 5 bases, and 14 bases lay between the germline ends. Per germline, CDR1 SEHNR and CDR2 FQNEAQ (reference sequence). This CDR3 spans 14 amino acids. The chain's CDR3 is CASSFGARGHEQYF. CDR3 DNA: TGTGCCAGCAGCTTCGGAGCCAGGGGCCACGAGCAGTACTTC.

The rearrangement uses TRBV19 and TRBJ2-7; D is perhaps TRBD1 (6 bases). Germline V gene sequence: CDR1 LNHDA, CDR2 SQIVND (reference sequence). The CDR3 sequence is 13 residues long. V was trimmed by 9 bases and J by 2 bases, leaving 14 bases between them. For the CDR3, the DNA is TGTGCCAGCCCGGGACACCGAACCTACGAGCAGTACTTC. Amino acids: CASPGHRTYEQYF. The full variable domain, with the rest looked up from reference TRBV19 and TRBJ2-7, is DGGITQSPKYLFRKEGQNVTLSCEQNLNHDAMYWYRQDPGQGLRLIYYSQIVNDFQKGDIAEGYSVSREKKESFPLTVTSAQKNPTAFYLCASPGHRTYEQYFGPGTRLTVT.

The chain links TRBV11-2 to TRBJ2-1, with 15 bases fitting TRBD2. This CDR3 spans 19 amino acids. Germline V gene sequence: CDR1 SGHAT, CDR2 FQNNGV. V shed 2 bases, J shed 0 bases, and the junction held 5 bases outside the gene matches. CDR3 nucleotides: TGTGCCAGCAGCTTACCCGGGACTAGCGGGGGGAGCTCCTACAATGAGCAGTTCTTC. It specifies CASSLPGTSGGSSYNEQFF.

V usage is TRBV5-1 and J usage is TRBJ2-2; D gene ambiguous. This CDR3 is built from 15 residues. With 0 bases removed from V and 2 bases from J, the gap between germline ends came to 8 bases. Germline V gene sequence: CDR1 SGHRS, CDR2 YFSETQ. CDR3 in amino acids: CASSLDSLNTGELFF. The CDR3, as DNA: TGCGCCAGCAGCTTGGACTCATTAAACACCGGGGAGCTGTTTTTT.